A single sample is the source of the 2 T cell receptor beta chains below, sequenced in a study of cytomegalovirus exposure and HLA in healthy donors. A multiplex PCR was run with 60 Vbeta primers and 13 Jbeta primers. Assay: immunoSEQ multiplex PCR; the TCRdb copy retains only in-frame clones and omits some. The sample records fewer than 250,000 clones, about three quarters being singletons. The sequencing sample was made of PBMCs. These TCRs come from a middle-aged woman in good health and CMV-seronegative.

The chain joins TRBV9 to TRBJ2-2, with D possibly TRBD1 on 5 matching bases. Germline CDR1 is SGDLS and CDR2 is YYNGEE. Trimming took off 4 bases at V and 5 bases at J, with 15 bases between the two ends. This CDR3 has 15 residues. The CDR3 sequence is CASSPRLGPTGELFF. The CDR3 nucleotides are TGTGCCAGCAGCCCGCGGCTGGGGCCGACCGGGGAGCTGTTTTTT.

This clone was counted a few times. The genes are TRBV19 and TRBJ2-5, with 9 positions matching TRBD2. This CDR3 has 14 residues. Germline V gene sequence: CDR1 LNHDA, CDR2 SQIVND (reference sequence). The trim removed 8 bases at V and 4 bases at J, leaving 8 bases unmatched. DNA for the CDR3: TGTGCCAGTGGAGTAGCGGGAGTGGGAGAGACCCAGTACTTC. As protein: CASGVAGVGETQYF. Supplemented by reference TRBV19 and TRBJ2-5, the full variable domain reads DGGITQSPKYLFRKEGQNVTLSCEQNLNHDAMYWYRQDPGQGLRLIYYSQIVNDFQKGDIAEGYSVSREKKESFPLTVTSAQKNPTAFYLCASGVAGVGETQYFGPGTRLLVL.